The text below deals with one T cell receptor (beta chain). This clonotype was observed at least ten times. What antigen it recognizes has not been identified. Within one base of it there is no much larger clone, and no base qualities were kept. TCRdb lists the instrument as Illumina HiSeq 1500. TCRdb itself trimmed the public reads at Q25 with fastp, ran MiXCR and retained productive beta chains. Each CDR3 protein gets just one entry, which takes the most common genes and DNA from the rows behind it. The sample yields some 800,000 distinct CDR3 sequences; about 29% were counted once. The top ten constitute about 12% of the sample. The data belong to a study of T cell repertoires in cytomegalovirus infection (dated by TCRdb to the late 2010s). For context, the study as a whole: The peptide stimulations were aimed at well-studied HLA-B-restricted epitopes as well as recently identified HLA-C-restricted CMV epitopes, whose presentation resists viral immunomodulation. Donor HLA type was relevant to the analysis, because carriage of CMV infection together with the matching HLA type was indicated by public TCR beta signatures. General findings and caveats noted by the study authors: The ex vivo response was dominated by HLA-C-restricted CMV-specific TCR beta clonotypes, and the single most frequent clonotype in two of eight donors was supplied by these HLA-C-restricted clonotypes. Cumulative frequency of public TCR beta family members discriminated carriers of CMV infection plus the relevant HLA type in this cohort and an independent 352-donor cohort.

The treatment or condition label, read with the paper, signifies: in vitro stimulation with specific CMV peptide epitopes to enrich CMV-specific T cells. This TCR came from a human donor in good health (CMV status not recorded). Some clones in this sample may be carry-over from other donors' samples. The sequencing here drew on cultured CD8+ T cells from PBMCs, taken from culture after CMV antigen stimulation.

The nucleotides read TGTGCCAGCAGGCTTTTGACTAGCGAAAGCCAAGAGACCCAGTACTTC. Its protein is CASRLLTSESQETQYF. The sequence joins TRBV7-9 to TRBJ2-5, with 8 central nucleotides matching TRBD2. Spanning cysteine to phenylalanine, the CDR3 consists of 16 amino acids. Only the CDR3 DNA stays, 48 bases, in frame from base 1. The germline V gene (reference sequence) sets CDR1 to SEHNR and CDR2 to FQNEAQ. Trimming removed 6 bases from V and 1 base from J; the gene matches leave 10 bases unexplained.